The 5 T cell receptor beta chains in this list originate from one sample, sequenced in a study of human T cells and chemical hapten exposure. Time point denoted: patch test 1, 2 weeks after DPC sensitization. Documented treatment: therapeutic diphenylcyclopropenone sensitization with weekly scalp DPC. TCRdb reprocessed the RACE reads via MiXCR and lists one record per CDR3 protein. The sample shows 150,000 or so distinct CDR3 sequences, 13% to 15% of them seen only once. The sequencing used whole blood, collected in connection with sensitization to the hapten diphenylcyclopropenone (DPC). These receptors originate from a woman aged 30 to 39 with alopecia areata. Some clones in this sample may be carry-over from other donors' samples.

This clonotype was seen only once. The chain joins TRBV6-2 or TRBV6-3 to TRBJ1-5; D might be TRBD1 (6 bases). This CDR3 region has 13 residues. The ends were cut back, 7 bases at V and 7 bases at J, with 14 bases in the middle. Germline-derived CDR1 and CDR2 are MNHEY and SVGEGT. CDR3 nucleotides: TGTGCCAGCACCGACCCACAGGGCCAGCCCCAGCATTTT. Translating it yields CASTDPQGQPQHF.

This clonotype was seen more than once but under ten times. This chain joins TRBV6-5 and TRBJ2-1, with D possibly matching TRBD1 (5 bases). Trimming removed 5 bases from V and 0 bases from J, with 14 bases in between. The CDR3 runs to 16 residues. Germline CDR1 and CDR2: MNHEY and SVGAGI. The CDR3 DNA is TGTGCCAGCAGTCATAAAACAGGAAGCTCCTACAATGAGCAGTTCTTC. Translating it yields CASSHKTGSSYNEQFF.

This clonotype was detected a few times. The chain recombines TRBV28 with TRBJ2-4; D call uncertain. Deletions cut 6 bases from V and 0 bases from J, with 15 bases between. In germline, CDR1 is MDHEN, CDR2 SYDVKM. There are 16 residues in the CDR3. CDR3 DNA: TGTGCCAGCAGAAGTCGGATGTCGGTAGCCAAAAACATTCAGTACTTC. It translates to CASRSRMSVAKNIQYF.

The chain carries TRBV7-7 and TRBJ2-2; tentative D call: TRBD2 (6 bases). CDR3 size: 12 residues. Per the germline V gene, CDR1 is SSHAT and CDR2 is FNYEAQ (reference sequence). This chain's CDR3 is CASPGGTGELFF. CDR3 nucleotide sequence: TGTGCTAGCCCCGGGGGAACCGGGGAGCTGTTTTTT.

This clonotype was detected only a few times. J is TRBJ2-6 and V is TRBV5-1; D is unclear. Looked up from germline, CDR1 is SGHRS and CDR2 is YFSETQ. The CDR3 length is 15 residues. V shed 0 bases and J shed 2 bases, with 6 bases lying between them. CDR3 DNA sequence: TGCGCCAGCAGCTTGGTTCCGGCTGGGGCCAACGTCCTGACTTTC. This sequence encodes CASSLVPAGANVLTF.